This T cell receptor beta chain is drawn from a study of shared clonotypes between healthy human individuals. In regard to this clone: Its antigen is not known.

Once extracted for a subset, genomic DNA was divided evenly among several immunoSEQ plates. Some clones are missing from TCRdb's copy, which holds only in-frame ones; the method was immunoSEQ multiplex PCR. The data contain about 2.3 million clones, 92% of them singletons. Study-level results: Deeper or shallower sequencing was expected to change how clonotypes are shared among donors.

Germline V gene lookup returns CDR1 SNHLY and CDR2 FYNNEI. With 1 base clipped from V and 7 bases from J, the junction kept 4 bases outside the gene matches. CDR3 length: 14 residues. This TCR came from a man younger than 35 in good health. Some clones in this sample may be carry-over from other donors' samples. V and J are TRBV2 and TRBJ1-5, with 7 bases that match TRBD1. Sequencing was performed on naive CD4+ T cells from PBMCs. Subset described: CD45RA+ positively selected. CDR3 amino acids: CASSEEARGQPQHF. CDR3 bases: TGTGCCAGCAGTGAAGAGGCCAGGGGGCAGCCCCAGCATTTT.